A single sample is the source of the 14 T cell receptor beta chains below, sequenced in a study of cytomegalovirus exposure and HLA in healthy donors. PCR involved 60 Vbeta and 13 Jbeta primers. Method: immunoSEQ multiplex PCR; TCRdb's copy keeps in-frame clones and lacks some. The sample has more than 95,000 clones; about 80% are singletons. Input material: PBMCs. The receptors here all came from a woman aged 18-30 years in good health and CMV-seropositive.

This chain connects TRBV5-6 to TRBJ2-5; perhaps TRBD2 as D (5 bases). The V and J ends lost 0 bases and 7 bases respectively, with 7 bases between them. From germline, CDR1 is SGHDT and CDR2 YYEEEE. The CDR3 covers 12 residues. The CDR3 DNA reads TGTGCCAGCAGCTTGGGCCGGGGGACCCAGTACTTC. Protein: CASSLGRGTQYF. Full variable domain (missing parts from reference TRBV5-6 and TRBJ2-5): DAGVTQSPTHLIKTRGQQVTLRCSPKSGHDTVSWYQQALGQGPQFIFQYYEEEERQRGNFPDRFSGHQFPNYSSELNVNALLLGDSALYLCASSLGRGTQYFGPGTRLLVL.

This chain links TRBV7-9 with TRBJ1-1, with D unresolved. Germline assignment: CDR1 SEHNR and CDR2 FQNEAQ (reference sequence). This CDR3 has 10 residues. Trimming pared 5 bases from V and 6 bases from J, leaving 4 bases between. This CDR3 is CASSPAEAFF. The CDR3 coding sequence is TGTGCCAGCAGCCCCGCTGAAGCTTTCTTT.

This clone has more than one count but fewer than ten. This rearrangement joins TRBV6-1 to TRBJ2-1; 8 nucleotides line up with TRBD2. V was pared by 3 bases and J by 8 bases, with 12 bases of the junction left unmatched. The CDR3 loop spans 16 amino acids. Per the germline V gene, CDR1 is MNHNS and CDR2 is SASEGT. CDR3 protein: CASSEGGTRGGDEQFF. The DNA of the CDR3 is TGTGCCAGCAGTGAGGGGGGGACTAGAGGAGGAGATGAGCAGTTCTTC.

The chain uses TRBV7-3 and TRBJ2-3; D is ambiguous. The germline gives CDR1 SGHTA, CDR2 FQGTGA. This CDR3 comprises 13 residues. V shed 4 bases and J shed 6 bases, with 11 bases lying between them. The DNA of the CDR3 is TGTGCCAGCAGCTCCAGCGACCGCGATACGCAGTATTTT. Translated, it gives CASSSSDRDTQYF.

The chain uses TRBV19 and TRBJ2-2; TRBD1 is a possible D gene (5 bases). Trimming cost V 9 bases and J 5 bases, with 16 bases left between them. Germline V gene lookup returns CDR1 LNHDA and CDR2 SQIVND (reference sequence). This CDR3 has 14 residues. CDR3 nucleotide sequence: TGTGCCAGCGAAGGCAGGGCAGGAACCGGGGAGCTGTTTTTT. Translation: CASEGRAGTGELFF.

The V call is TRBV6-5, the J call TRBJ1-4; a weak D match, TRBD1 (6 bases). The CDR3 is 16 residues long. The V end was cut by 2 bases, the J end by 8 bases, with 18 bases between. The V gene's germline CDR1 is MNHEY and CDR2 SVGAGI. CDR3 sequence: CASSYTRTDLLEKLFF. The CDR3 DNA is TGTGCCAGCAGTTACACTCGGACAGACCTCCTAGAAAAACTGTTTTTT.

The chain couples TRBV11-3 to TRBJ2-1; TRBD2 matches 15 bases. The CDR3 contains 19 residues. Per the germline V gene, CDR1 is SGHNT and CDR2 is YENEEA. V lost 1 base, J lost 4 bases, and 8 bases stayed unmatched. The CDR3 loop reads CASSLASRGLAGGYNEQFF. CDR3 DNA sequence: TGTGCCAGCAGCTTAGCTTCTAGGGGACTAGCGGGAGGTTACAATGAGCAGTTCTTC.

DNA of the CDR3: TGTGCCAGCAGCGGGACAGACAATGAGCAGTTCTTC. Translation: CASSGTDNEQFF. The V call is TRBV13, the J call TRBJ2-1, with 7 bases identical to TRBD1. CDR3 length: 12 amino acids. Per germline, CDR1 PRHDT and CDR2 FYEKMQ (reference sequence). V lost 5 bases and J lost 5; bases outside the gene matches: 0.

V and J are TRBV6-1 and TRBJ1-2; D possibly corresponds to TRBD1 (5 bases). The length of the CDR3 is 10 residues. CDR1 and CDR2 (germline): MNHNS, SASEGT. Trimming pared 6 bases from V and 9 bases from J, leaving 8 bases between. The CDR3 spells CASREGSYTF. In DNA form, the CDR3 reads TGTGCCAGCAGGGAGGGGAGCTACACCTTC.

This clone was recorded once. J is TRBJ2-2 and V is TRBV4-2; 8 nucleotides match TRBD1. This CDR3 has 16 amino acids. V shed 4 bases, J shed 2 bases, and the junction held 6 bases outside the gene matches. Germline V lookup: CDR1 LGHNA, CDR2 YNFKEQ. Here the CDR3 reads CASSPQGASNTGELFF. For the CDR3, the DNA is TGTGCCAGCAGCCCGCAGGGGGCGAGTAACACCGGGGAGCTGTTTTTT.

This rearrangement joins TRBV18 to TRBJ2-5; 7 bases are a match to TRBD2. The CDR3 runs 18 residues. V lost 3 bases to trimming and J lost 2 bases; unmatched junction nucleotides: 15. CDR1 KGHSH and CDR2 LQKENI come from the germline V gene. DNA of the CDR3: TGTGCCAGCTCACCCCCAACGAGGGGAGCGGGGCTTCAAGAGACCCAGTACTTC. It yields the protein CASSPPTRGAGLQETQYF. Full variable domain (remainder filled in from reference TRBV18 and TRBJ2-5): NAGVMQNPRHLVRRRGQEARLRCSPMKGHSHVYWYRQLPEEGLKFMVYLQKENIIDESGMPKERFSAEFPKEGPSILRIQQVVRGDSAAYFCASSPPTRGAGLQETQYFGPGTRLLVL.

The rearrangement uses TRBV30 and TRBJ1-1; unclear D gene. V dropped 0 bases and J dropped 5 bases, with 13 bases sitting between them. Germline CDR1 GTSNPN, CDR2 SVGIG (reference sequence). The CDR3 length is 14 residues. CDR3 loop: CAWSVRVQRTEAFF. Here the CDR3 DNA reads TGTGCCTGGAGTGTACGGGTCCAACGAACTGAAGCTTTCTTT.

The V call is TRBV6-6, the J call TRBJ2-3, with TRBD2 matching over 11 bases. Germline V gives CDR1 MNHNY, CDR2 SVGAGI (reference sequence). The CDR3 covers 16 residues. Trimming at V came to 6 bases and at J to 5 bases, leaving 10 bases not matched to a gene. CDR3 protein: CASSTPLAGGRDTQYF. CDR3 in DNA: TGTGCCAGCAGCACCCCCTTAGCGGGAGGGCGAGATACGCAGTATTTT.

The V gene is TRBV7-6, the J gene TRBJ2-2; 7 nucleotides line up with TRBD2. Trimming cost V 6 bases and J 4 bases; bases outside gene matches: 5. Germline values: CDR1 SGHVS, CDR2 FNYEAQ. There are 14 residues in the CDR3. The CDR3 nucleotides are TGTGCCAGCAGACCTCTAGCGGTCACCGGGGAGCTGTTTTTT. Its protein is CASRPLAVTGELFF.